The clone carrying this TCR beta chain appeared a few times. Its antigen is as yet unknown. It was with 60 Vbeta and 13 Jbeta primers that the PCR ran. Some clones are missing from TCRdb's copy, which holds only in-frame ones; the method was immunoSEQ multiplex PCR. The data show some 120,000 clones, roughly 82% seen once. This sample is drawn from a study of cytomegalovirus exposure and HLA in healthy donors. Per germline, CDR1 SGHVS and CDR2 FQNEAQ. Trimming shortened V by 2 bases and J by 0 bases, and 8 bases separated the two germline ends. The CDR3 extends over 14 amino acids. Study-level points and caveats: It was 160 or so TCR beta chains that were listed as cytomegalovirus-associated.

Material: PBMCs. The receptor was isolated from a woman aged 18-35 years in good health and CMV-seronegative. The V call is TRBV7-8, the J call TRBJ2-7; D is perhaps TRBD2 (5 bases). The CDR3 is CASSLMGSSYEQYF. For the CDR3, the DNA is TGTGCCAGCAGCTTAATGGGGAGCTCCTACGAGCAGTACTTC.